A single sample is the source of the 15 T cell receptor beta chains below, sequenced in a study of breast tumors, draining lymph nodes, adjacent tissues. Axillary draining lymph nodes of breast cancer patients supplied the node samples. Each CDR3 protein is one row after TCRdb ran MiXCR on the multiplex PCR reads. This repertoire shows some 250,000 distinct CDR3 sequences, 30% to 35% found once; its top ten account for approximately 4%. Sequenced input: axillary lymph node tissue. All receptors come from a female donor with breast cancer. Some clones in this sample may be carry-over from other donors' samples.

This clonotype was seen at least ten times. The chain couples TRBV29-1 to TRBJ2-5; D is possibly TRBD2 (5 bases). The V gene's germline CDR1 is SQVTM and CDR2 ANQGSEA. The CDR3 length is 13 residues. Trimming took 0 bases from V and 7 from J, leaving 12 bases between them. As DNA, the CDR3 is TGCAGCGTTGAAGAGCGGGTATTAGGGACCCAGTACTTC. It translates to CSVEERVLGTQYF.

This clonotype has at least ten counts. The chain carries TRBV7-8 and TRBJ1-2; tentatively, D is TRBD1 (5 bases). V was pared by 1 base and J by 0 bases, with 15 bases between. The CDR3 contains 17 residues. The germline V gene encodes CDR1 SGHVS and CDR2 FQNEAQ. CDR3 DNA: TGTGCCAGCAGCTTAGGGGCAGGGTGGGCAGCTAACTATGGCTACACCTTC. Residues: CASSLGAGWAANYGYTF.

This chain links TRBV7-9 with TRBJ1-4; 8 bases are a match to TRBD1. Germline V gives CDR1 SEHNR, CDR2 FQNEAQ (reference sequence). The CDR3 runs to 13 residues. V gave up 5 bases and J gave up 10 bases; unmatched junction bases: 6. The CDR3 sequence is CASSGQGVGKLFF. The CDR3 DNA is TGTGCCAGCAGCGGACAGGGTGTTGGAAAACTGTTTTTT.

This clonotype was seen more than once but under ten times. One end of the junction varies from germline; a read error may be responsible. The chain employs TRBV7-9 and TRBJ1-6; TRBD1 matches 8 bases. The CDR3 covers 13 residues. Germline-derived CDR1 and CDR2 are SEHNR and FQNEAQ (reference sequence). The CDR3 region is CASSLTGDPPLHF. The CDR3 region has the DNA TGCGCCAGCAGCCTGACAGGGGATCCACCCCTCCACTTT.

The CDR3 loop is CASSRQGAGPHVPQHF. The CDR3 nucleotides are TGTGCCAGCAGCCGACAGGGGGCTGGCCCCCATGTGCCCCAGCATTTT. The chain recombines TRBV6-6 with TRBJ1-5; 10 nucleotides agree with TRBD1. Germline values: CDR1 MNHNY, CDR2 SVGAGI (reference sequence). Trimming at V came to 6 bases and at J to 9 bases, leaving 14 bases not matched to a gene. The CDR3 has 16 residues.

This rearrangement joins TRBV2 to TRBJ2-7; no definite D call. Germline loops: CDR1 SNHLY, CDR2 FYNNEI. Trimming left V 3 bases short and J 3 bases short, with 3 bases between. The CDR3 loop spans 11 amino acids. CDR3 sequence: CASSEIYEQYF. The CDR3 DNA is TGTGCCAGCAGTGAGATCTACGAGCAGTACTTC.

CDR3 DNA sequence: TGCGCCAGCAGCGTTATCCTAGCGGGAGAAGGGTCTGGGGCCAACGTCCTGACTTTC. It encodes CASSVILAGEGSGANVLTF. The gene calls are TRBV5-1 and TRBJ2-6, with 10 bases aligning to TRBD2. The trim removed 4 bases at V and 1 base at J, leaving 11 bases unmatched. Germline CDR1 SGHRS, CDR2 YFSETQ. The CDR3 has 19 residues. The variable domain in full, completed from reference TRBV5-1 and TRBJ2-6, reads KAGVTQTPRYLIKTRGQQVTLSCSPISGHRSVSWYQQTPGQGLQFLFEYFSETQRNKGNFPGRFSGRQFSNSRSEMNVSTLELGDSALYLCASSVILAGEGSGANVLTFGAGSRLTVL.

The rearrangement joins TRBV5-1 to TRBJ2-3, with 11 bases aligning to TRBD1. This CDR3 comprises 19 residues. Trimming removed 0 bases from V and 2 bases from J; junction bases left unmatched: 11. Germline V gene sequence: CDR1 SGHRS, CDR2 YFSETQ. CDR3 in amino acids: CASSLGGQGADGYTDTQYF. The CDR3 DNA reads as TGCGCCAGCAGCTTGGGTGGACAGGGGGCTGATGGCTACACAGATACGCAGTATTTT.

This clonotype was seen many times. This rearrangement joins TRBV14 to TRBJ1-4, with a tentative D call TRBD1 (5 bases). The germline V and J ends were trimmed by 4 bases and 4 bases, with 10 bases remaining between them. The CDR3 spans 14 residues. Germline lookup yields CDR1 SGHDN and CDR2 FVKESK. CDR3 bases: TGTGCCAGCAGCCCCTGGGACGGTAATGAAAAACTGTTTTTT. It codes for CASSPWDGNEKLFF.

About this clonotype: A read error may be the cause here, since a much bigger clone is one base away. The chain joins TRBV4-1 to TRBJ2-2, with D possibly being TRBD2 (5 bases). Trimming took off 4 bases at V and 5 bases at J, with 14 bases between the two ends. The CDR3 runs to 15 residues. Germline V lookup: CDR1 MGHRA, CDR2 YSYEKL. CDR3 coding DNA: TGCGCCAGCAGCCTGTGTGAGGGCCGGACCGGGGAGCTGTTTTTT. Its protein is CASSLCEGRTGELFF.

V gene TRBV20-1 combines with J gene TRBJ2-5, with D perhaps matching TRBD2 (6 bases). CDR1 and CDR2 from the germline V gene are DFQATT and SNEGSKA (reference sequence). Trimming cost V 5 bases and J 5 bases, with 18 bases left between them. This CDR3 is 14 amino acids long. DNA of the CDR3: TGCAGTGCTTATGGGGGGTCCAGGGCGGAGACCCAGTACTTC. This sequence encodes CSAYGGSRAETQYF.

This clonotype was seen only a few times. It may be a read error: a sequence one base away is much more abundant. The chain carries TRBV11-1 and TRBJ2-1, with D perhaps TRBD1 (6 bases). The CDR3 runs to 13 residues. V lost 5 bases and J lost 9, with 14 bases in between. Germline V gene data show CDR1 as SGHAT and CDR2 as FQDESV (reference sequence). CDR3 protein: CASSTDRDTEQFF. CDR3 nucleotide sequence: TGTGCCAGCAGCACGGACAGAGACACTGAGCAGTTCTTC.

This clonotype came up a few times. The J gene is TRBJ1-2, the V gene TRBV6-2 or TRBV6-3; 7 bases align to TRBD1. Germline-derived CDR1 and CDR2 are MNHEY and SVGEGT. V trimming: 5 bases; J trimming: 8 bases; junction bases outside the gene matches: 11. The CDR3 length is 14 residues. CDR3 sequence: CASSPQGDRVGYTF. DNA for the CDR3: TGTGCCAGCAGTCCCCAGGGAGACAGGGTCGGCTACACCTTC.

Points on this clonotype: Just one base apart from a much larger clone, this may be a read error. The missing conserved phenylalanine or tryptophan at the end of this CDR3 makes a read error likely. The chain recombines TRBV5-1 with TRBJ1-5; 7 bases fit TRBD1. V dropped 0 bases and J dropped 1; count of bases not matched to a gene: 1. The CDR3 totals 15 residues. Per the germline V gene, CDR1 is SGHRS and CDR2 is YFSETQ. CDR3 amino acids: CASSLEGASNQPQHL. In nucleotides, the CDR3 is TGCGCCAGCAGCTTGGAGGGGGCGAGCAATCAGCCCCAGCATTTA.

This clonotype has just a few counts. The rearrangement uses TRBV7-2 and TRBJ2-5; D is tentatively TRBD1 or TRBD2 (5 bases each). There are 12 residues in the CDR3. The germline V and J ends were trimmed by 1 base and 7 bases, with 7 bases remaining between them. Per germline, CDR1 SGHTA and CDR2 FQGNSA. The CDR3 loop is CASSLVGGTQYF. In nucleotides, the CDR3 is TGTGCCAGCAGCTTAGTTGGGGGGACCCAGTACTTC.